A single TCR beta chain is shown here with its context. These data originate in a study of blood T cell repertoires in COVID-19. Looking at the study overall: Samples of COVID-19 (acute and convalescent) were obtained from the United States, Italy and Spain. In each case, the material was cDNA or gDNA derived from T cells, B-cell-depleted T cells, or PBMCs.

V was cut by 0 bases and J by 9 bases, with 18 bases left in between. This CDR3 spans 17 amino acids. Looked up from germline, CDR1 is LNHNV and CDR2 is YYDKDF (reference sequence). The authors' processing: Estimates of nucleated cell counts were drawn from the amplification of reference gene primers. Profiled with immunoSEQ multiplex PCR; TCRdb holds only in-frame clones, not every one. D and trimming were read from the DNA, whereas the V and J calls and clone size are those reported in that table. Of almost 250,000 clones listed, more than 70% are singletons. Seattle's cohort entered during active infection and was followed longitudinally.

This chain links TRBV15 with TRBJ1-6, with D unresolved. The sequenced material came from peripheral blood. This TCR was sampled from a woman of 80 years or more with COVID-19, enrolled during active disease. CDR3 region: CATSRDVQDRRSSPLHF. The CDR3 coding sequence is TGTGCCACCAGCAGAGATGTCCAGGACCGGAGGAGTTCACCCCTCCACTTT.